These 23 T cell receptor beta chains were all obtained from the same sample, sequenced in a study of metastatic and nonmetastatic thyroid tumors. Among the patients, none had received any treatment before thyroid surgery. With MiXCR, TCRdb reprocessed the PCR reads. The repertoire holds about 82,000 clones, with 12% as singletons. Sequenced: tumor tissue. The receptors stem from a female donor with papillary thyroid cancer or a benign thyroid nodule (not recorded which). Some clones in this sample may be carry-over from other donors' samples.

CDR3 coding DNA: TGTGCCAGCAGTCCGCACGGGGGGGGCGAGCAGTACTTC. This translates into CASSPHGGGEQYF. The chain joins TRBV27 to TRBJ2-7; TRBD2 aligns across 8 bases. Germline V gene data show CDR1 as MNHEY and CDR2 as SMNVEV (reference sequence). The CDR3 totals 13 residues. The junction had 6 bases not matched to a gene; V was cut back by 5 bases and J by 6 bases.

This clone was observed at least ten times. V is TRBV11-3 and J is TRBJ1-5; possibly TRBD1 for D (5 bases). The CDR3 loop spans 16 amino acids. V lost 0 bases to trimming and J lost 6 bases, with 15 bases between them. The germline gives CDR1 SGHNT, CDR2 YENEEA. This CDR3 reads CASSLDERGGFQPQHF. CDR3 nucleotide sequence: TGTGCCAGCAGCTTAGATGAACGTGGGGGTTTTCAGCCCCAGCATTTT.

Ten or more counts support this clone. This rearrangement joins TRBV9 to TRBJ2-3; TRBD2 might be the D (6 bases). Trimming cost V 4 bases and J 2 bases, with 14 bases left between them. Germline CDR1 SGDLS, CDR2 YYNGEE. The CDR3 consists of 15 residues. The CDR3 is CASSMGLGITDTQYF. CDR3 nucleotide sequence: TGTGCCAGCAGCATGGGACTTGGAATCACAGATACGCAGTATTTT.

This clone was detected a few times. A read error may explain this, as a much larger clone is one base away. The CDR3 DNA follows: TGTGCCAGGAAGTCCGCGAACACCGGGGAGCTGTTTTTT. Translated: CARKSANTGELFF. The genes are TRBV2 and TRBJ2-2, with D unresolved. Germline V gives CDR1 SNHLY, CDR2 FYNNEI. The CDR3 spans 13 residues. V lost 9 bases and J 0 bases, leaving 8 bases between the germline ends.

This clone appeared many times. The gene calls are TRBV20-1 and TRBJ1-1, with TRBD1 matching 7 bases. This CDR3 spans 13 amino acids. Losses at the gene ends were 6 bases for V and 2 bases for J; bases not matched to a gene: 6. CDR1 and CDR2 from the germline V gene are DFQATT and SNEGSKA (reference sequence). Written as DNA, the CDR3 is TGCAGTGCCGGGACAGCATTTAACACTGAAGCTTTCTTT. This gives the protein CSAGTAFNTEAFF.

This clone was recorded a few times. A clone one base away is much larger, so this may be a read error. CDR3 residues: CSARDQSYNEQFF. The CDR3 DNA reads TGCAGTGCTAGAGATCAGAGCTACAATGAGCAGTTCTTC. The J gene is TRBJ2-1, the V gene TRBV20-1; D unclear. Deletions cut 0 bases from V and 3 bases from J, with 6 bases between. CDR1 and CDR2 (germline): DFQATT, SNEGSKA (reference sequence). The CDR3 spans 13 residues.

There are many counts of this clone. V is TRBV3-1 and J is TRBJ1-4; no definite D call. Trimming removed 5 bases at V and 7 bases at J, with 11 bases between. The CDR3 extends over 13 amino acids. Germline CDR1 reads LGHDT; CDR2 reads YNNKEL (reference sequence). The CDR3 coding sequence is TGTGCCAGCAGCGGCGGGGTCGGTGAAAAACTGTTTTTT. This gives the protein CASSGGVGEKLFF.

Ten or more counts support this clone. The CDR3 nucleotides are TGCGCCAGCAGCTTGGGAGACTATGGCTACACCTTC. Its translation is CASSLGDYGYTF. The chain employs TRBV5-1 and TRBJ1-2, with unresolved D. Germline loops: CDR1 SGHRS, CDR2 YFSETQ. This CDR3 has 12 residues. V was trimmed by 0 bases and J by 3 bases, leaving 3 bases between them.

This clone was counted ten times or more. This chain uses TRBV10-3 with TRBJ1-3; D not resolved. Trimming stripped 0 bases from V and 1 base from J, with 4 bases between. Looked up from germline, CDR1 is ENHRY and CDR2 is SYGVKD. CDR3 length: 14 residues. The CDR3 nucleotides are TGTGCCATCAGTGAGTCGGGGTCTGGAAACACCATATATTTT. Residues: CAISESGSGNTIYF.

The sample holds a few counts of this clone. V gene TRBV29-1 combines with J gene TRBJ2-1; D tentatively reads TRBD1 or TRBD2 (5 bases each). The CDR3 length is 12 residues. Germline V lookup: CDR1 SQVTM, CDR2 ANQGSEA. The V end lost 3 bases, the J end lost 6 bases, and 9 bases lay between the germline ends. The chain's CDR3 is CSVDGTSNEQFF. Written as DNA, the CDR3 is TGCAGCGTTGATGGGACCTCCAATGAGCAGTTCTTC.

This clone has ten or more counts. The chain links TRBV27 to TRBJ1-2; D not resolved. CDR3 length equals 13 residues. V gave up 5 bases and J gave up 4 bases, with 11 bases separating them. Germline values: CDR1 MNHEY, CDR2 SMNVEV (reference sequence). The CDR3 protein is CASSTDGSYGYTF. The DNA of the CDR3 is TGTGCCAGCAGTACGGACGGATCCTATGGCTACACCTTC.

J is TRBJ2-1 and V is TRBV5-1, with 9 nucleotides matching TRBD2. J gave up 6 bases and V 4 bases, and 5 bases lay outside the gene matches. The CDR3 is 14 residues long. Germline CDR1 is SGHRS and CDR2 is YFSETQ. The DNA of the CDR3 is TGCGCCAGCAGCCAGGGACTAGCAGGCAATGAGCAGTTCTTC. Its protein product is CASSQGLAGNEQFF.

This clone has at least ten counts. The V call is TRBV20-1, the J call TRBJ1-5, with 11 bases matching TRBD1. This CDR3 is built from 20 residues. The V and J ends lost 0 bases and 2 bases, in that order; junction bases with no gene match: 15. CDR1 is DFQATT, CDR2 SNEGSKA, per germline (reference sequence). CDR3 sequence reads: CSARDHRWGQGVVGNQPQHF. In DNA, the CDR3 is TGCAGTGCTAGAGACCACCGGTGGGGACAGGGGGTGGTGGGCAATCAGCCCCAGCATTTT.

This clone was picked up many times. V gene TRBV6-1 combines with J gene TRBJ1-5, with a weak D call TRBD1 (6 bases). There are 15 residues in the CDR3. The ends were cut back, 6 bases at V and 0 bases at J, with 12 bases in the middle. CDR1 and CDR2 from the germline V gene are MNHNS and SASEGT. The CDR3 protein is CASRRTVNSNQPQHF. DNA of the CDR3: TGTGCCAGCAGAAGGACAGTTAATAGCAATCAGCCCCAGCATTTT.

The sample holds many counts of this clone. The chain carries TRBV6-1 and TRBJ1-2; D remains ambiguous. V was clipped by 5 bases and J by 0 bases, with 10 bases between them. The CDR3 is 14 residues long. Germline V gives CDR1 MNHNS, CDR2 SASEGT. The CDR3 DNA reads TGTGCCAGCAGTTGGGCCGAAACTAACTATGGCTACACCTTC. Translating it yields CASSWAETNYGYTF.

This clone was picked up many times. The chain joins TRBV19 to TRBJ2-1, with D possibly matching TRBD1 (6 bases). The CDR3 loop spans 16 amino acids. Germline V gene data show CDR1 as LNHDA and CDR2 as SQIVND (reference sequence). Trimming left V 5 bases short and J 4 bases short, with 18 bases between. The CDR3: CASSSPQGPRYNEQFF. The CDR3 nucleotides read TGTGCCAGTAGTTCGCCACAGGGACCCAGATACAATGAGCAGTTCTTC.

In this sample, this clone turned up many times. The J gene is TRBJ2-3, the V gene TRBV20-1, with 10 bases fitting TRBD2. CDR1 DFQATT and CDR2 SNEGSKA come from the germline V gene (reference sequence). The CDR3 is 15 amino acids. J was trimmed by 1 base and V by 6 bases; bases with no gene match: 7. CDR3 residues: CSAITGTSGTDTQYF. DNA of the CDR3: TGCAGTGCCATAACCGGGACTAGCGGCACAGATACGCAGTATTTT.

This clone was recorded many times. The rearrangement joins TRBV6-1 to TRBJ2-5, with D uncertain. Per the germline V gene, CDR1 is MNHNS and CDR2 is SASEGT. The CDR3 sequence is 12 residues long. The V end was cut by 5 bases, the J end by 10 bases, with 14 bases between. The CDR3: CASSSTLGSQYF. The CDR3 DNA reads TGTGCCAGCAGTTCCACCCTAGGAAGCCAGTACTTC.

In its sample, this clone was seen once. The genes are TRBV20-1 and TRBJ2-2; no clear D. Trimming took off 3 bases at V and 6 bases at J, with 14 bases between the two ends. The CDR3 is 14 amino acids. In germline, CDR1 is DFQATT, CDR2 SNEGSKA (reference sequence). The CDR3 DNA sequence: TGCAGTGCTAGTTCCAGTCTAGTTGCCGGGGAGCTGTTTTTT. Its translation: CSASSSLVAGELFF.

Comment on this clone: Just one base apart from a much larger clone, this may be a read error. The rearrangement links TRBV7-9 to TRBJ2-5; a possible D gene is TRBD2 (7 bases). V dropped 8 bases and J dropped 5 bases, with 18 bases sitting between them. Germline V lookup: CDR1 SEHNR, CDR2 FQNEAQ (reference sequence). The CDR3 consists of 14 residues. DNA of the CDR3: TGTGCCAGCTGCCCGTGGGGGGGGCTGGAGACCCAGTACTTC. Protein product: CASCPWGGLETQYF.

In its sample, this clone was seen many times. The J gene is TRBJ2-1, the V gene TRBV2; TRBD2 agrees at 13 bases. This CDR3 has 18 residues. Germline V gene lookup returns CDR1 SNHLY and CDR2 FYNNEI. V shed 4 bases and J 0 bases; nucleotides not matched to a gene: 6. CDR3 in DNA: TGTGCCAGCAGTGGGGGACTAGCGGGAACGACCTCCTACAATGAGCAGTTCTTC. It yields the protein CASSGGLAGTTSYNEQFF.

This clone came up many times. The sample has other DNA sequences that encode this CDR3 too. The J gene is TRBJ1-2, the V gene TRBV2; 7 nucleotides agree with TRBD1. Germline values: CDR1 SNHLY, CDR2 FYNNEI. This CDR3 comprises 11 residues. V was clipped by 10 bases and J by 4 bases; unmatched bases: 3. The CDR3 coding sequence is TGTGCCACCGGGACAGCCTATGGCTACACCTTC. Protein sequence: CATGTAYGYTF.

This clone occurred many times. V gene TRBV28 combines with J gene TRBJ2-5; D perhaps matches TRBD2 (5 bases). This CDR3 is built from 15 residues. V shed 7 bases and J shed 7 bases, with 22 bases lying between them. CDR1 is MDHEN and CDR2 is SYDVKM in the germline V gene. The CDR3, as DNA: TGTGCCAGCACTCTTCGACGCCAAGAGGGAGTGACCCAGTACTTC. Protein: CASTLRRQEGVTQYF.